This T cell receptor beta chain derives from a study of T cell responses to AZD1222 COVID-19 vaccine listed by TCRdb under 2021. Turning to the overall study: A total of 230 to 250 trial participants underwent TCR sequencing, of whom approximately 210 received two doses of AZD1222 and about 25 received two doses of the MenACWY control vaccine. Enrollment into the trials was organized by age into subgroups of 18-55, 56-69 and 70-plus years, and those subgroups contained roughly 140, 27 and 60 TCR-sequenced participants, respectively. The full study reports these points: A significant rise in spike-specific TCR breadth and depth was observed after two AZD1222 doses relative to day 0 and relative to MenACWY recipients. Vaccine-associated CD4 TCRs spanned the whole spike protein, with dominant responses in regions 160-218 and 743-854. Participants were mostly white British, with more females than males. The authors suggested clonal diversity may have been underestimated. Conclusions about previously exposed vaccinees are limited because only 6 or 7 AZD1222 recipients were SARS-CoV-2 seropositive at baseline. Because no samples from the day 14 peak response were available, repertoires could be characterized only after the peak T cell response. Epitopes outside the regions mutated in the B.1.351 and B.1.1.7 variants were reportedly recognized by nearly half of the unique spike-specific TCRs. The 56-69-year group was small, and its depth increase did not reach significance, likely because of low power.

This sample's time point label indicates: about 28 days (+/-7) after the second vaccine dose. Because spike-specific TCR depth and breadth did not differ between the two schedules, AZD1222 recipients who got a second dose at roughly 4 weeks were pooled with those who got a second dose at roughly 12 weeks. Vaccinee samples came from UK trials COV001 and COV002, including a single-blind randomized controlled phase 2/3 trial of AZD1222 (ChAdOx1 nCoV-19) in healthy adults. For TCRbeta chain sequencing, PBMC samples from trial participants were taken at day 0 and at day 28 after the second dose. As to this clone: Which antigen it targets is not known. No quality values exist for individual bases; no much larger clone is one base distant.

Per the germline V gene, SGHDT is the CDR1 and YYEEEE is the CDR2. V was cut back by 2 bases and J by 0 bases, leaving a gap of 5 bases between them. The CDR3 covers 13 residues, taking in both the cysteine and the phenylalanine. The read is trimmed to its CDR3 DNA, 39 bases read in frame from base 1. The CDR3 regions of human TCRbeta chains were analyzed by immunosequencing. The paper's data handling went like this. TCRs in the repertoires were compared against a reference library of SARS-CoV-2-specific TCRs that had been generated with the MIRA antigen-specificity platform. Breadth was defined as the fraction of unique TCRs that were SARS-CoV-2-associated. Depth was defined as the fraction of total T cells that were SARS-CoV-2-associated. Using the MIRA data, every spike-specific TCR was mapped to the spike region that the TCR reacted to and assigned to either a CD4 or a CD8 class. Log10-transformed breadth and depth values were compared by one-way ANOVA with Sidak's multiple comparisons tests. Imported from immuneACCESS, the table was reduced by TCRdb to in-frame sequences with V and J called. These copies leave out some clones; in studies compared against another copy, an unresolved V gene accounts for under half, and the cause of the remainder is not known. The V and J calls and clone size are taken from that table; D and trimming were inferred from the DNA. For this sample there are around 200,000 clones; under 95% appear just once. Of the sample, 1.6% falls within the top ten clones.

The sample here was peripheral blood, taken 28 days after the second AZD1222 dose. The sequence derives from an adult who received the AZD1222 COVID-19 vaccine. The chain couples TRBV5-6 to TRBJ1-2; TRBD1 could be the D gene, as 5 bases match. The sequence in DNA is TGTGCCAGCAGCTTAGGGGCTAACTATGGCTACACCTTC. Its translation reads: CASSLGANYGYTF. Reference TRBV5-6 and TRBJ1-2 proteins supply the regions before and after the CDR3; the full variable domain is: DAGVTQSPTHLIKTRGQQVTLRCSPKSGHDTVSWYQQALGQGPQFIFQYYEEEERQRGNFPDRFSGHQFPNYSSELNVNALLLGDSALYLCASSLGANYGYTFGSGTRLTVV.